Presented here are 18 T cell receptor beta chains from one specimen sequenced in a study of blood T cell repertoires in COVID-19. Here immunoSEQ multiplex PCR was the method, and the copy in TCRdb shows in-frame clones only, minus some. The sample has 150,000 to 200,000 clones, roughly nine tenths seen once. Sequencing used peripheral blood. These receptor sequences come from a woman aged 60-75 years with COVID-19, enrolled during active disease.

This clone came up a few times. The genes are TRBV11-2 and TRBJ2-7; D remains ambiguous. Germline assignment: CDR1 SGHAT and CDR2 FQNNGV. This CDR3 has 13 amino acids. Trimming took 5 bases from V and 2 from J, leaving 10 bases between them. CDR3 coding DNA: TGTGCCAGCAGCGCAGGATCCACCTACGAGCAGTACTTC. This codes for CASSAGSTYEQYF.

J is TRBJ1-1 and V is TRBV11-2, with D uncertain. The CDR3 consists of 13 residues. Germline CDR1 reads SGHAT; CDR2 reads FQNNGV. The V and J ends lost 4 bases and 4 bases respectively, with 10 bases between them. The CDR3, as DNA: TGTGCCAGCAGCTCTGAGAGGATCACTGAAGCTTTCTTT. Translated, it gives CASSSERITEAFF. Full variable domain (outside the CDR3, taken from reference TRBV11-2 and TRBJ1-1): EAGVAQSPRYKIIEKRQSVAFWCNPISGHATLYWYQQILGQGPKLLIQFQNNGVVDDSQLPKDRFSAERLKGVDSTLKIQPAKLEDSAVYLCASSSERITEAFFGQGTRLTVV.

The CDR3 is CASKRSSYEQYF. The DNA of the CDR3 is TGTGCCAGCAAACGGAGCTCCTACGAGCAGTACTTC. The gene calls are TRBV6-5 and TRBJ2-7, with D unclear. Trimming removed 7 bases from V and 0 bases from J, with 7 bases in between. CDR1 is MNHEY and CDR2 is SVGAGI in the germline V gene. This CDR3 spans 12 amino acids.

V is TRBV5-1 and J is TRBJ2-2; 8 nucleotides match TRBD2. The CDR3 contains 16 residues. V shed 4 bases and J 4 bases; nucleotides not matched to a gene: 9. Germline V gives CDR1 SGHRS, CDR2 YFSETQ. The CDR3 coding sequence is TGCGCCAGCAGCCCTGTAGCGGGAACGGCCACCGGGGAGCTGTTTTTT. Its protein product is CASSPVAGTATGELFF.

This rearrangement joins TRBV5-4 to TRBJ2-1; 7 bases are a match to TRBD2. The CDR3 length is 14 residues. Germline lookup yields CDR1 SGHNT and CDR2 YYREEE (reference sequence). V shed 2 bases and J 4 bases; nucleotides not matched to a gene: 3. The CDR3 region has the DNA TGTGCCAGCAGCTTAGCGGGACCGTACAATGAGCAGTTCTTC. It specifies CASSLAGPYNEQFF.

This chain connects TRBV28 to TRBJ2-1; weak D call: TRBD2 (6 bases). This CDR3 is 15 amino acids long. Trimming stripped 2 bases from V and 0 bases from J, with 8 bases between. Germline CDR1 and CDR2: MDHEN and SYDVKM. CDR3 DNA: TGTGCCAGCAGTTTACGGGGGAACTCCTACAATGAGCAGTTCTTC. It is translated as CASSLRGNSYNEQFF. Combining the CDR3 with reference TRBV28 and TRBJ2-1 gives the whole variable domain DVKVTQSSRYLVKRTGEKVFLECVQDMDHENMFWYRQDPGLGLRLIYFSYDVKMKEKGDIPEGYSVSREKKERFSLILESASTNQTSMYLCASSLRGNSYNEQFFGPGTRLTVL.

The rearrangement uses TRBV19 and TRBJ1-5; 7 bases fit TRBD1. This CDR3 is 12 amino acids long. J was trimmed by 14 bases and V by 1 base; bases with no gene match: 5. The germline V gene encodes CDR1 LNHDA and CDR2 SQIVND (reference sequence). CDR3 nucleotides: TGTGCCAGTAGTATAGGGACAGGAGAAGAGCATTTT. This codes for CASSIGTGEEHF.

The V call is TRBV30, the J call TRBJ1-1; 8 positions match TRBD1. Germline V CDR1 and CDR2: GTSNPN, SVGIG (reference sequence). The CDR3 has 11 amino acids. With 5 bases clipped from V and 13 bases from J, the junction kept 9 bases outside the gene matches. CDR3 DNA sequence: TGTGCCTGGGGTATTACAGGGGGTGGTTTCTTT. Amino acid sequence: CAWGITGGGFF.

This clone has a single count. The chain recombines TRBV13 with TRBJ2-1; 14 bases are shared with TRBD2. CDR3 size: 16 residues. With V trimmed by 5 bases and J by 8 bases, 8 bases remained unmatched. The germline gives CDR1 PRHDT, CDR2 FYEKMQ (reference sequence). The CDR3 region has the DNA TGTGCCAGCAGCCCAGGGACTAGCGGGAGTGGCTATGAGCAGTTCTTC. This translates into CASSPGTSGSGYEQFF.

This chain uses TRBV24-1 with TRBJ2-3, with D hard to call. The CDR3 runs 15 residues. Trimming shortened V by 3 bases and J by 0 bases, and 9 bases separated the two germline ends. The germline gives CDR1 KGHDR, CDR2 SFDVKD. The CDR3: CATSDAEPSTDTQYF. CDR3 DNA: TGTGCCACCAGTGATGCAGAACCTAGCACAGATACGCAGTATTTT.

This CDR3 reads CASSPPPSQAGNTIYF. CDR3 sequence (DNA): TGTGCCAGCAGCCCCCCCCCGAGTCAGGCTGGAAACACCATATATTTT. V and J are TRBV7-8 and TRBJ1-3; D call uncertain. Deletions cut 5 bases from V and 2 bases from J, with 16 bases between. Looked up from germline, CDR1 is SGHVS and CDR2 is FQNEAQ. CDR3 length equals 16 residues.

This clone occurred a few times. This chain joins TRBV4-3 and TRBJ2-2, with 10 bases matching TRBD1. Germline CDR1 is LGHNA and CDR2 is YSLEER. The CDR3 loop spans 16 amino acids. V was clipped by 3 bases and J by 5 bases; unmatched bases: 6. The CDR3, as DNA: TGCGCCAGCAGCCAGGAGACAGGGGGCCGGACCGGGGAGCTGTTTTTT. Translating it yields CASSQETGGRTGELFF.

The rearrangement links TRBV18 to TRBJ2-7, with 7 bases that match TRBD2. V dropped 5 bases and J dropped 2; count of bases not matched to a gene: 9. The CDR3 has 15 amino acids. CDR1 is KGHSH and CDR2 is LQKENI in the germline V gene. Written as DNA, the CDR3 is TGTGCCAGCTCAACTACAGCGGGGCGGGCCTACGAGCAGTACTTC. The encoded protein is CASSTTAGRAYEQYF.

This chain joins TRBV6-6 and TRBJ2-7; perhaps TRBD1 as D (5 bases). CDR1 and CDR2 (germline): MNHNY, SVGAGI (reference sequence). Trimming cost V 6 bases and J 6 bases, with 12 bases left between them. The CDR3 spans 12 residues. The CDR3 region is CASSLDSFEQYF. CDR3 in DNA: TGTGCCAGCAGCCTCGACAGCTTCGAGCAGTACTTC.

The chain joins TRBV4-1 to TRBJ1-2; unclear D gene. The V and J ends lost 2 bases and 10 bases respectively, with 17 bases between them. Germline lookup yields CDR1 MGHRA and CDR2 YSYEKL. There are 14 residues in the CDR3. This chain's CDR3 is CASSQPGATAPYTF. The CDR3 nucleotides read TGCGCCAGCAGCCAACCGGGAGCTACAGCCCCCTACACCTTC.

The chain couples TRBV28 to TRBJ2-2, with 9 bases aligning to TRBD2. V lost 2 bases, J lost 2 bases, and 3 bases stayed unmatched. This CDR3 has 16 residues. CDR1 is MDHEN and CDR2 is SYDVKM in the germline V gene. CDR3 coding DNA: TGTGCCAGCAGTTTAGAGACTAGCGGTAACACCGGGGAGCTGTTTTTT. It translates to CASSLETSGNTGELFF. Combining the CDR3 with reference TRBV28 and TRBJ2-2 gives the whole variable domain DVKVTQSSRYLVKRTGEKVFLECVQDMDHENMFWYRQDPGLGLRLIYFSYDVKMKEKGDIPEGYSVSREKKERFSLILESASTNQTSMYLCASSLETSGNTGELFFGEGSRLTVL.

The chain joins TRBV5-4 to TRBJ1-1; no definite D call. V lost 0 bases and J 0 bases, leaving 6 bases between the germline ends. The CDR3 totals 14 residues. Germline V CDR1 and CDR2: SGHNT, YYREEE (reference sequence). CDR3 DNA: TGTGCCAGCAGCTTGGTGGCGGTGAACACTGAAGCTTTCTTT. Its protein is CASSLVAVNTEAFF.

The V and J genes are TRBV7-2 and TRBJ2-3, with 8 nucleotides matching TRBD1. Looked up from germline, CDR1 is SGHTA and CDR2 is FQGNSA. This CDR3 has 17 amino acids. V dropped 0 bases and J dropped 3; count of bases not matched to a gene: 8. The CDR3 here is CASSLAPGGAGTDTQYF. CDR3 in DNA: TGTGCCAGCAGCTTAGCTCCAGGGGGCGCGGGTACAGATACGCAGTATTTT.